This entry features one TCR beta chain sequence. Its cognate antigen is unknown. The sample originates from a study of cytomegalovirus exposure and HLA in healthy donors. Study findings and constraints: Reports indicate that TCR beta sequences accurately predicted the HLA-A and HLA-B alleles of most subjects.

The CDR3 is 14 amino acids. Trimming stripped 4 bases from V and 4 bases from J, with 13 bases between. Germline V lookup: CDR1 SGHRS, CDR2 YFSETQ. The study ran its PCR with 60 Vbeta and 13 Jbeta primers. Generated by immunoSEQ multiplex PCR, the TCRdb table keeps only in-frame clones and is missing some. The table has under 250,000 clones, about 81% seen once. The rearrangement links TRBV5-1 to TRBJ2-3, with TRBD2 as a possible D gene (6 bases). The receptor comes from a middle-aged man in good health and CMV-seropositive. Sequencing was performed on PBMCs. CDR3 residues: CASSTGTAPDTQYF. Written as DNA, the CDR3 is TGCGCCAGCAGCACCGGGACTGCCCCAGATACGCAGTATTTT. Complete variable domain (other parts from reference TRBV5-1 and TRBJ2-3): KAGVTQTPRYLIKTRGQQVTLSCSPISGHRSVSWYQQTPGQGLQFLFEYFSETQRNKGNFPGRFSGRQFSNSRSEMNVSTLELGDSALYLCASSTGTAPDTQYFGPGTRLTVL.